The rows below give T cell receptor beta chains drawn from one sample of a study of T cells in Graves' hyperthyroidism and ophthalmopathy. MiXCR, run by TCRdb on the multiplex PCR reads, gives a single entry per CDR3 protein. The sample lists 500,000 to 700,000 distinct CDR3 sequences; approximately 15% were seen once. Sample: blood. The receptors derive from a woman younger than 35 with Graves' hyperthyroidism. Both conserved end residues are part of each CDR3. The D gene is left open where the match is weak. For some rows the clone size is stated as once, few or many, or as a class when expanded; others skip it.

V: TRBV20-1; D: -; size: once; J: TRBJ2-5; CDR3: CSASRSGEEETQYF; DNA: TGCAGTGCTAGTAGGTCGGGAGAGGAAGAGACCCAGTACTTC
V: TRBV7-2; D: -; size: few; J: TRBJ2-2; CDR3: CASSLSYTGELFF; DNA: TGTGCCAGCAGCTTAAGTTACACCGGGGAGCTGTTTTTT
V: TRBV6-2/TRBV6-3; D: -; size: many; J: TRBJ2-1; CDR3: CASSYHQPTSIYNEQFF; DNA: TGTGCCAGCAGTTACCACCAACCTACTAGTATCTACAATGAGCAGTTCTTC
V: TRBV6-1; D: -; size: few; J: TRBJ1-6; CDR3: CASSEAGFGNSPLHF; DNA: TGTGCCAGCAGTGAAGCAGGGTTTGGGAATTCACCCCTCCACTTT
V: TRBV5-8; D: -; size: few; J: TRBJ1-5; CDR3: CASSWIAGIVNQPQHF; DNA: TGTGCCAGCAGCTGGATCGCCGGGATCGTCAATCAGCCCCAGCATTTT
V: TRBV7-2; D: TRBD2; size: few; J: TRBJ2-7; CDR3: CASSLAQQRGGAYEQYF; DNA: TGTGCCAGCAGCTTAGCGCAACAGCGGGGTGGAGCCTACGAGCAGTACTTC
V: TRBV5-4; D: TRBD2; size: -; J: TRBJ2-2; CDR3: CASSLRSSGNGELFF; DNA: TGTGCCAGCAGCTTGCGTTCTAGCGGCAACGGGGAGCTGTTTTTT
V: TRBV7-2; D: -; size: many; J: TRBJ2-7; CDR3: CASSPPSLSSYEQYF; DNA: TGTGCCAGCAGCCCGCCTAGCCTCAGCTCCTACGAGCAGTACTTC
V: TRBV10-3; D: TRBD2; size: many; J: TRBJ2-7; CDR3: CAISHGAGAFGEQYF; DNA: TGTGCCATCAGCCACGGAGCGGGAGCTTTCGGCGAGCAGTACTTC
V: TRBV7-2; D: TRBD2; size: many; J: TRBJ2-1; CDR3: CASSLLAGTYNEQFF; DNA: TGTGCCAGCAGCTTATTAGCGGGAACATACAATGAGCAGTTCTTC
V: TRBV5-1; D: -; size: -; J: TRBJ2-5; CDR3: CASSLGSKLGREEAQYF; DNA: TGCGCCAGCAGCTTGGGAAGTAAGCTCGGGCGGGAAGAGGCCCAGTACTTC
V: TRBV27; D: TRBD2; size: many; J: TRBJ2-7; CDR3: CASSSPGLSYEQYF; DNA: TGTGCCAGCAGTTCCCCGGGACTATCCTACGAGCAGTACTTC
V: TRBV5-1; D: TRBD1; size: many; J: TRBJ2-7; CDR3: CASSFSTGFDEQYF; DNA: TGCGCCAGCAGCTTCTCGACAGGGTTTGACGAGCAGTACTTC
V: TRBV12-3/TRBV12-4; D: -; size: few; J: TRBJ2-7; CDR3: CASSTGPSSSYEQYF; DNA: TGTGCCAGCTCAACCGGACCCTCAAGCTCCTACGAGCAGTACTTC
V: TRBV20-1; D: -; size: few; J: TRBJ2-5; CDR3: CSARDLGGGETQYF; DNA: TGCAGTGCTAGAGACCTAGGGGGGGGAGAGACCCAGTACTTC
V: TRBV12-3/TRBV12-4; D: TRBD2; size: few; J: TRBJ2-3; CDR3: CASTLGRGGQDTQYF; DNA: TGTGCCAGCACTCTTGGGCGGGGGGGCCAAGATACGCAGTATTTT
V: TRBV20-1; D: -; size: few; J: TRBJ2-1; CDR3: CSARRVGGSSYNEQFF; DNA: TGCAGTGCTAGAAGGGTCGGTGGAAGCTCCTACAATGAGCAGTTCTTC
V: TRBV12-3/TRBV12-4; D: -; size: many; J: TRBJ2-5; CDR3: CASSFTGTGRGETQYF; DNA: TGTGCCAGCAGTTTCACCGGGACGGGTCGTGGAGAGACCCAGTACTTC
V: TRBV19; D: -; size: -; J: TRBJ2-3; CDR3: CASKVRQGRDTQYF; DNA: TGTGCCAGTAAGGTTCGCCAGGGGCGAGATACGCAGTATTTT
V: TRBV20-1; D: -; size: many; J: TRBJ1-5; CDR3: CSASTGSNQPQHF; DNA: TGCAGTGCTAGTACAGGGTCCAATCAGCCCCAGCATTTT
V: TRBV2; D: -; size: few; J: TRBJ1-1; CDR3: CASSEGPPGGGTEAFF; DNA: TGTGCCAGCAGTGAAGGCCCCCCGGGGGGCGGCACTGAAGCTTTCTTT
V: TRBV2; D: -; size: many; J: TRBJ1-1; CDR3: CASSGQLSEAFF; DNA: TGTGCCAGCAGCGGACAGCTGTCTGAAGCTTTCTTT
V: TRBV28; D: -; size: few; J: TRBJ2-7; CDR3: CASSSPGGGAYEQYF; DNA: TGTGCCAGCAGTTCCCCAGGAGGGGGGGCCTACGAGCAGTACTTC